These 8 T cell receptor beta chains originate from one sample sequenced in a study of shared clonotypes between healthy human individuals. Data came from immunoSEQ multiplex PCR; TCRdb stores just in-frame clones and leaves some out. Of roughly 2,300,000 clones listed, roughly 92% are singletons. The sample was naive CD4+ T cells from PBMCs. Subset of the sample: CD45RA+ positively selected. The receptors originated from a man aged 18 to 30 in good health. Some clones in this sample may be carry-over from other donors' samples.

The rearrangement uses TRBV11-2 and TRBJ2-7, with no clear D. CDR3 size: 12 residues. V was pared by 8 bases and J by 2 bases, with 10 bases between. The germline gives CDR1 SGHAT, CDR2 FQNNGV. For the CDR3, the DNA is TGTGCCAGCTCACTACCAGCCTACGAGCAGTACTTC. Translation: CASSLPAYEQYF.

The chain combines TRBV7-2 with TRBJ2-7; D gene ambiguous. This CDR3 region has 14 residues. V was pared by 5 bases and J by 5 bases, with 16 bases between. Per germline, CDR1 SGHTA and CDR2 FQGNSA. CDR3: CASSPRLLGHEQYF. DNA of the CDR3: TGTGCCAGCAGCCCCAGGTTATTGGGCCACGAGCAGTACTTC.

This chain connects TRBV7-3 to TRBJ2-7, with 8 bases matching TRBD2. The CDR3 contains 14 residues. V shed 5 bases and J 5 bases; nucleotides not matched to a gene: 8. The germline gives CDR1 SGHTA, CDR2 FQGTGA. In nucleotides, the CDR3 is TGTGCCAGCAGCCCCGGGACTAGTAGTCACGAGCAGTACTTC. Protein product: CASSPGTSSHEQYF.

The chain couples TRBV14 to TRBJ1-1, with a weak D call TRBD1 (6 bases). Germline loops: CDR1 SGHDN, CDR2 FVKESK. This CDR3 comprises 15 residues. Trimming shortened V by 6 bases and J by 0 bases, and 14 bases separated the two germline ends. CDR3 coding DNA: TGTGCCAGCAGTCGAGGGACATACATGAACACTGAAGCTTTCTTT. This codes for CASSRGTYMNTEAFF.

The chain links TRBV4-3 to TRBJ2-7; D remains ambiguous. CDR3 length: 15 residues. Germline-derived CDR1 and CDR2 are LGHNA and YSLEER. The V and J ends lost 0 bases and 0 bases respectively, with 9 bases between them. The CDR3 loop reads CASSQDWVSSYEQYF. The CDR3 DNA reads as TGCGCCAGCAGCCAAGACTGGGTGTCCTCCTACGAGCAGTACTTC.

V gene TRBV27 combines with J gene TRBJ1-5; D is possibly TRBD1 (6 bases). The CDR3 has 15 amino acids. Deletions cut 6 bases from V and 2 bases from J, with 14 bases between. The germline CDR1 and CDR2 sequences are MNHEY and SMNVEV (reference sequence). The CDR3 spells CASRGPGVGNQPQHF. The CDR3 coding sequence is TGTGCCAGCAGAGGACCAGGGGTGGGCAATCAGCCCCAGCATTTT.

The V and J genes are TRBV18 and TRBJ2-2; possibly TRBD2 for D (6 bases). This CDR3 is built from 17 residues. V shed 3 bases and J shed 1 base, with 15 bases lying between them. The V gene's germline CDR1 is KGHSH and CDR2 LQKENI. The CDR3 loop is CASSPLGTAENTGELFF. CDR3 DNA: TGTGCCAGCTCACCGTTAGGGACTGCAGAGAACACCGGGGAGCTGTTTTTT.

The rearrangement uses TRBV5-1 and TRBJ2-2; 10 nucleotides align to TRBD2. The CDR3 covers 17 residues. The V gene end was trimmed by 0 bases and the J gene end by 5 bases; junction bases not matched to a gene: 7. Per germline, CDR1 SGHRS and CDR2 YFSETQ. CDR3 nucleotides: TGCGCCAGCAGCTTGGTGCCTAGCGGGAGTGTAACCGGGGAGCTGTTTTTT. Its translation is CASSLVPSGSVTGELFF.